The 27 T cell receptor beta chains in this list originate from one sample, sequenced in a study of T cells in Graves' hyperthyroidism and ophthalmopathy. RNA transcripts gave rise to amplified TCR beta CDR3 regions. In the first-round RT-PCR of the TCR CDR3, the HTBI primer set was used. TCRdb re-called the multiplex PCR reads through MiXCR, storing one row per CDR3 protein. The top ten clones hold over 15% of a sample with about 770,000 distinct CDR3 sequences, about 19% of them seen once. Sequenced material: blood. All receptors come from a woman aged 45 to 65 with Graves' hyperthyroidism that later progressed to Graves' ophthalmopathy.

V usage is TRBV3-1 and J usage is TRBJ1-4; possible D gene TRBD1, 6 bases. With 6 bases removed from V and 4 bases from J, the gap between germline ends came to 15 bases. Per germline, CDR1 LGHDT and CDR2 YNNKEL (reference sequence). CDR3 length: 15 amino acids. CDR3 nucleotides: TGTGCCAGCAGTTTGGGGGAACAGGGTAATGAAAAACTGTTTTTT. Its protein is CASSLGEQGNEKLFF.

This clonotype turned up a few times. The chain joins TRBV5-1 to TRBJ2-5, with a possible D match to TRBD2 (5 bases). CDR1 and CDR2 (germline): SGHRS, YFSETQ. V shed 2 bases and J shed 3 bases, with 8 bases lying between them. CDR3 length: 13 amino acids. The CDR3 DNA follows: TGCGCCAGCAGCTTTGAGAGGGAAGAGACCCAGTACTTC. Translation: CASSFEREETQYF.

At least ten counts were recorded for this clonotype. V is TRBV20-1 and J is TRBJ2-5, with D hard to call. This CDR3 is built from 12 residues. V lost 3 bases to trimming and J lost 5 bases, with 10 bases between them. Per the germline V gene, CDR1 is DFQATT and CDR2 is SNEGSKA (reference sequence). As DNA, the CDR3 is TGCAGTGCTAGGGAAGTTGGCGAGACCCAGTACTTC. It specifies CSAREVGETQYF.

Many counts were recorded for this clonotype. Here the CDR3 reads CAWGGDRGLMYEQYF. The CDR3 coding sequence is TGTGCCTGGGGTGGGGACAGGGGGCTGATGTACGAGCAGTACTTC. J is TRBJ2-7 and V is TRBV30, with 12 bases fitting TRBD1. The CDR3 contains 15 residues. V gave up 5 bases and J gave up 4 bases; unmatched junction bases: 9. The V gene's germline CDR1 is GTSNPN and CDR2 SVGIG (reference sequence).

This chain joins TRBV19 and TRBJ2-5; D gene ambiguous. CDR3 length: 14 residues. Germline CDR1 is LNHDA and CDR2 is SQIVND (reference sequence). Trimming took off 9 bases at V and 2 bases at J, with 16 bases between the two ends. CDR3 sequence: CASTQTPGQETQYF. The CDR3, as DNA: TGTGCCAGCACACAGACACCTGGGCAAGAGACCCAGTACTTC. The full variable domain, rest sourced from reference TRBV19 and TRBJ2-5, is DGGITQSPKYLFRKEGQNVTLSCEQNLNHDAMYWYRQDPGQGLRLIYYSQIVNDFQKGDIAEGYSVSREKKESFPLTVTSAQKNPTAFYLCASTQTPGQETQYFGPGTRLLVL.

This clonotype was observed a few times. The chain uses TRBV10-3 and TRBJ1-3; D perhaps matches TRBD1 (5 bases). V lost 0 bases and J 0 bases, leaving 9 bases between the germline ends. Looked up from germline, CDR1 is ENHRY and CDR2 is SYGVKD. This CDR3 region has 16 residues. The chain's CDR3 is CAISESPGTSGNTIYF. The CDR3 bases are TGTGCCATCAGTGAGTCGCCAGGGACCTCTGGAAACACCATATATTTT.

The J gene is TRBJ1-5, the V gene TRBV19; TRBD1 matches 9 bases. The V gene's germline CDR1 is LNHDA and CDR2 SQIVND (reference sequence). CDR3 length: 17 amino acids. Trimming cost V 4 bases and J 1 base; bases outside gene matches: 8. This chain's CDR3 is CASSRETGGRSNQPQHF. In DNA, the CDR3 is TGTGCCAGTAGTAGGGAGACAGGGGGAAGGAGCAATCAGCCCCAGCATTTT.

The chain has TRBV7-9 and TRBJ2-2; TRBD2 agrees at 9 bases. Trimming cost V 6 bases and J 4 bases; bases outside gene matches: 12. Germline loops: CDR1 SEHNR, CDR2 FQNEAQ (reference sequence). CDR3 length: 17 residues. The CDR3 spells CASRRRGLATSTGELFF. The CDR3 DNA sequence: TGTGCCAGCAGACGGCGCGGACTAGCGACGAGCACCGGGGAGCTGTTTTTT. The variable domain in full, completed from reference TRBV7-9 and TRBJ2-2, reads DTGVSQNPRHKITKRGQNVTFRCDPISEHNRLYWYRQTLGQGPEFLTYFQNEAQLEKSRLLSDRFSAERPKGSFSTLEIQRTEQGDSAMYLCASRRRGLATSTGELFFGEGSRLTVL.

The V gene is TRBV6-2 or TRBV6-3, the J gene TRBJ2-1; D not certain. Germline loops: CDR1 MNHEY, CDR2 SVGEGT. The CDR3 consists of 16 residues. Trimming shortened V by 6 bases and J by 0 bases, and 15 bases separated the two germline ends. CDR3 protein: CASRRRTVSSYNEQFF. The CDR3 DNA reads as TGTGCCAGCAGACGCAGGACCGTCAGCTCCTACAATGAGCAGTTCTTC.

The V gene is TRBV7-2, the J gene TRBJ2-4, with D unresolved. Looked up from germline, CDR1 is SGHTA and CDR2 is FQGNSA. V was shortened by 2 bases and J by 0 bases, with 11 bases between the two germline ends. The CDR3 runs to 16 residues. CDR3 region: CASSLQTALAKNIQYF. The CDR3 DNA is TGTGCCAGCAGCTTACAGACGGCTTTAGCCAAAAACATTCAGTACTTC. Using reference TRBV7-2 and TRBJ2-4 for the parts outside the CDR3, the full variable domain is GAGVSQSPSNKVTEKGKDVELRCDPISGHTALYWYRQSLGQGLEFLIYFQGNSAPDKSGLPSDRFSAERTGGSVSTLTIQRTQQEDSAVYLCASSLQTALAKNIQYFGAGTRLSVL.

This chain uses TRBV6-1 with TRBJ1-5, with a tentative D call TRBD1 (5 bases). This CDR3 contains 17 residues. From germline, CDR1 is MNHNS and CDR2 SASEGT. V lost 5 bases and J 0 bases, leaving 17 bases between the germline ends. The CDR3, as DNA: TGTGCCAGCAGTAGAGGGGCTTTAGCAGCTAGCAATCAGCCCCAGCATTTT. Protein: CASSRGALAASNQPQHF.

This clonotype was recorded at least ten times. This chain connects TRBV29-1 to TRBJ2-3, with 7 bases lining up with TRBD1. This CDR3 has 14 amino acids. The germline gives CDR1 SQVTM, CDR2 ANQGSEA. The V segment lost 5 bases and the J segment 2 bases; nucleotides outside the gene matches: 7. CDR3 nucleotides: TGCAGCGTTAGTAGGGGACAGACCACAGATACGCAGTATTTT. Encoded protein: CSVSRGQTTDTQYF.

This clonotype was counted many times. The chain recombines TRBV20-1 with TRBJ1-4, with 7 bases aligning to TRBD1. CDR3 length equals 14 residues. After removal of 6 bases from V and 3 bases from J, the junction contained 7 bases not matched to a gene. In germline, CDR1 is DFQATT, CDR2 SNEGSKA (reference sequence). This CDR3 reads CSAGVGTANEKLFF. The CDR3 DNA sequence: TGCAGTGCAGGTGTCGGGACAGCTAATGAAAAACTGTTTTTT.

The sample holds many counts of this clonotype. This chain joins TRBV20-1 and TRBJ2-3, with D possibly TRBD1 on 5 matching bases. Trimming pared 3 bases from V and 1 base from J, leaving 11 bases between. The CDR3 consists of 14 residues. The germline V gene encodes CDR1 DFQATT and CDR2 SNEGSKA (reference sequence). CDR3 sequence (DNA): TGCAGTGCTAGCCAGAGACAGCGCACAGATACGCAGTATTTT. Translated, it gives CSASQRQRTDTQYF.

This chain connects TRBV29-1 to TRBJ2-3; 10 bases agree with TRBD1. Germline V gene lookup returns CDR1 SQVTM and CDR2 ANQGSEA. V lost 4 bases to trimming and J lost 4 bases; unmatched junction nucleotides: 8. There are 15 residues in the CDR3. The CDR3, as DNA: TGCAGCGTTGTAGGTTACGGACAGGGGGCAGATACGCAGTATTTT. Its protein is CSVVGYGQGADTQYF.

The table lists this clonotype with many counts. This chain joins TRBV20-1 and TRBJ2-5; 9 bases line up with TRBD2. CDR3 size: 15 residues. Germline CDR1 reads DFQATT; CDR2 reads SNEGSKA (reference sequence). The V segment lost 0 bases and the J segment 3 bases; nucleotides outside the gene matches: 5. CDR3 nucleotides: TGCAGTGCTAGAGATGGCCTAGCGGGGAAAGAGACCCAGTACTTC. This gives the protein CSARDGLAGKETQYF.

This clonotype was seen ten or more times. The CDR3 is CASSLDRLGVWNQPQHF. DNA of the CDR3: TGTGCCAGCAGTTTAGACCGCCTAGGGGTTTGGAATCAGCCCCAGCATTTT. The chain couples TRBV12-3 or TRBV12-4 to TRBJ1-5; possible D gene TRBD1, 5 bases. CDR3 size: 17 residues. V lost 1 base to trimming and J lost 4 bases, with 17 bases between them.

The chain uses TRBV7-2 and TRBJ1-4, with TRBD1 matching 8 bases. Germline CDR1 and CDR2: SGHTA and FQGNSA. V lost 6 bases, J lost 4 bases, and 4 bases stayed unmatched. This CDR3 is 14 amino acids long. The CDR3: CASRWDRSNEKLFF. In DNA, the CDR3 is TGTGCCAGCAGGTGGGACAGGAGTAATGAAAAACTGTTTTTT.

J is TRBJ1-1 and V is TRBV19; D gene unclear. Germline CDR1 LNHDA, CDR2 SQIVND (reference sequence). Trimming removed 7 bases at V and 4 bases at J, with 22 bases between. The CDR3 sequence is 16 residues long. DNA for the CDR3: TGTGCCAGTATAGACCGGATGACCTGGACCCCCACTGAAGCTTTCTTT. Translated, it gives CASIDRMTWTPTEAFF. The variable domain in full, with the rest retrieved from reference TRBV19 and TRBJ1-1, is DGGITQSPKYLFRKEGQNVTLSCEQNLNHDAMYWYRQDPGQGLRLIYYSQIVNDFQKGDIAEGYSVSREKKESFPLTVTSAQKNPTAFYLCASIDRMTWTPTEAFFGQGTRLTVV.

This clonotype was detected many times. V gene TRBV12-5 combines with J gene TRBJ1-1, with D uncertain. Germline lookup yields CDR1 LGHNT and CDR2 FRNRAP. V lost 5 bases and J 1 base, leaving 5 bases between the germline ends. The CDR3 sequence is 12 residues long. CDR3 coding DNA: TGTGCTAGTGGTCGGGGGAACACTGAAGCTTTCTTT. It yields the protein CASGRGNTEAFF.

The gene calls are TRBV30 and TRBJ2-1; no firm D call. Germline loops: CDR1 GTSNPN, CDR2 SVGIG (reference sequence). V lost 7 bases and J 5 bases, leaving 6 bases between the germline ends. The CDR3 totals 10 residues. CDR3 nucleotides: TGTGCCTTTTCTCACAATGAGCAGTTCTTC. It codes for CAFSHNEQFF.

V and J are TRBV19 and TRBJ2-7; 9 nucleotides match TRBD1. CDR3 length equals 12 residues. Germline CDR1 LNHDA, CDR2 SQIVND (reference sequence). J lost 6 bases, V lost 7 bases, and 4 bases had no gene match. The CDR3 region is CASTSQGAEQYF. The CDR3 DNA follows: TGTGCCAGTACGTCACAGGGGGCCGAGCAGTACTTC.

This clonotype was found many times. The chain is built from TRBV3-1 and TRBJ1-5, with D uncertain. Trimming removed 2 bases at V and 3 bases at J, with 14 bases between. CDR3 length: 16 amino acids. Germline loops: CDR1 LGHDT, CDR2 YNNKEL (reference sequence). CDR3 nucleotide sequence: TGTGCCAGCAGCCAACAACCGGGGTTAGTCAATCAGCCCCAGCATTTT. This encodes CASSQQPGLVNQPQHF.

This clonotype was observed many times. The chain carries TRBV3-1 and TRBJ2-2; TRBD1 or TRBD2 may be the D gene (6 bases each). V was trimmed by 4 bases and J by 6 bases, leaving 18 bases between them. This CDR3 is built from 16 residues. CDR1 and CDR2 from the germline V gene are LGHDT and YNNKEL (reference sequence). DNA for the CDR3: TGTGCCAGCAGCCCAAGTGGCGCAAGGGGGGCCGGGGAGCTGTTTTTT. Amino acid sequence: CASSPSGARGAGELFF.

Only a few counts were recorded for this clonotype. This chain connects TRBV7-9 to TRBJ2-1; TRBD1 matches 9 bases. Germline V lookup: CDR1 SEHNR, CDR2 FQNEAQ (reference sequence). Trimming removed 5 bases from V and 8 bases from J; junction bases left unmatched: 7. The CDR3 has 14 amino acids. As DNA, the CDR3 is TGTGCCAGCAGCCTACTGGACAGGGGCTATGAGCAGTTCTTC. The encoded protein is CASSLLDRGYEQFF.

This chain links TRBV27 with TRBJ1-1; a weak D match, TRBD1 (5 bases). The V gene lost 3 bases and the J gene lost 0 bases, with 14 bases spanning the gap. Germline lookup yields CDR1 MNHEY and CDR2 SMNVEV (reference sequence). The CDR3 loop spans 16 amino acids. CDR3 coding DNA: TGTGCCAGCAGTTTGATTTTGGGAGGGGTGAACACTGAAGCTTTCTTT. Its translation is CASSLILGGVNTEAFF.

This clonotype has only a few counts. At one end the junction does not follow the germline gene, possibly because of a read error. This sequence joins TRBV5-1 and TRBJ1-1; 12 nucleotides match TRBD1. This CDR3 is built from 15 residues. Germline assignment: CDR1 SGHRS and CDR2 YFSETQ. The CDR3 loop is CAGSGTGGFGTEAFF. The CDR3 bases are TGCGCCGGCAGTGGGACAGGGGGCTTTGGGACTGAAGCTTTCTTT.